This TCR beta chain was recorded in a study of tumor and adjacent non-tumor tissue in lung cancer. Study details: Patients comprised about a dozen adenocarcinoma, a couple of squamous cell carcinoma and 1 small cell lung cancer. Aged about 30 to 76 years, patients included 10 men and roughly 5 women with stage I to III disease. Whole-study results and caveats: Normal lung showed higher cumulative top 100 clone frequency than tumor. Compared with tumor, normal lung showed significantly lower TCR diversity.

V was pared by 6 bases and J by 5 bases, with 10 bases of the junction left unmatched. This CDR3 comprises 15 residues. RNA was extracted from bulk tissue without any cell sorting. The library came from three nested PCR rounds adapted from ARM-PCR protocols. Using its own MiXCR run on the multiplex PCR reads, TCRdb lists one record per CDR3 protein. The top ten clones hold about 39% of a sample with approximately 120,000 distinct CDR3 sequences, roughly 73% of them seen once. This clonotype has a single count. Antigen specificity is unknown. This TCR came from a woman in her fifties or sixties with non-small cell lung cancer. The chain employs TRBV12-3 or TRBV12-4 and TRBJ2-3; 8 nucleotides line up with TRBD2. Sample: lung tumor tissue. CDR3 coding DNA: TGTGCCAGCAGGTCTGTGACTAGCGTTAGAGATACGCAGTATTTT. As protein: CASRSVTSVRDTQYF.